These 26 T cell receptor beta chains originate from one sample sequenced in a study of immune cell composition in non-small cell lung cancer (dated by TCRdb to 2016 to 2017). Library generation was performed with the immunoSEQ multiplex PCR assay. Here the immuneACCESS table is served through TCRdb, limited to in-frame sequences with V and J called. Missing clones are a known gap in these copies; in checked studies unresolved V genes cover under half, and the rest lacks a known reason. For this sample the table gives 2,500 or so clones, of which roughly four fifths were detected only once. Roughly 17% of the sample is taken by the ten largest. The sample was also reused in another study, on CD4 T cells in lung cancer.

Source material: lung tumor tissue. These receptors all stem from a human donor with non-small cell lung cancer.

The chain employs TRBV5-1 and TRBJ2-7; TRBD1 is a possible D gene (6 bases). The CDR3 is 15 residues long. Germline V lookup: CDR1 SGHRS, CDR2 YFSETQ. Trimming shortened V by 2 bases and J by 1 base, and 13 bases separated the two germline ends. The CDR3 coding sequence is TGCGCCAGCAGCTTCCCTCCTCAGGGGTCCTACGAGCAGTACTTC. This gives the protein CASSFPPQGSYEQYF.

This clone was found a few times. The rearrangement joins TRBV7-9 to TRBJ1-2, with 9 nucleotides matching TRBD1. The CDR3 consists of 14 residues. CDR1 SEHNR and CDR2 FQNEAQ come from the germline V gene (reference sequence). V lost 3 bases to trimming and J lost 2 bases; unmatched junction nucleotides: 1. The CDR3 reads CASSLGQGNYGYTF. The CDR3 nucleotides read TGTGCCAGCAGCTTGGGACAGGGAAACTATGGCTACACCTTC.

The rearrangement links TRBV10-3 to TRBJ2-1; 8 bases are shared with TRBD1. The CDR3 length is 14 residues. V lost 6 bases, J lost 6 bases, and 7 bases stayed unmatched. Germline V gene data show CDR1 as ENHRY and CDR2 as SYGVKD. Here the CDR3 DNA reads TGTGCCATCAGCGGACAGGGTACTCGCAATGAGCAGTTCTTC. Its protein is CAISGQGTRNEQFF.

The V and J genes are TRBV19 and TRBJ2-3, with 7 bases matching TRBD1. This CDR3 comprises 13 residues. V was pared by 10 bases and J by 4 bases, with 8 bases of the junction left unmatched. Per the germline V gene, CDR1 is LNHDA and CDR2 is SQIVND (reference sequence). The CDR3 is CATSRGFSDTQYF. For the CDR3, the DNA is TGTGCCACCAGCAGGGGGTTTTCAGATACGCAGTATTTT.

This chain's CDR3 is CASRGSGSDTQYF. CDR3 in DNA: TGCGCCAGCCGAGGTAGCGGGAGTGATACGCAGTATTTT. The V and J genes are TRBV10-1 and TRBJ2-3, with 9 bases identical to TRBD2. The CDR3 runs to 13 residues. CDR1 and CDR2 (germline): WNHNN, SYGVQD (reference sequence). V lost 8 bases to trimming and J lost 6 bases; unmatched junction nucleotides: 6.

The CDR3, as DNA: TGCGCCAGCAGCCAAGAGCCTGGACAGGCGAGGCAGTACGTC. Translation: CASSQEPGQARQYV. The V gene is TRBV4-1, the J gene TRBJ2-7; 7 nucleotides match TRBD1. CDR1 MGHRA and CDR2 YSYEKL come from the germline V gene. CDR3 size: 14 residues. With V trimmed by 0 bases and J by 9 bases, 8 bases remained unmatched.

The chain links TRBV25-1 to TRBJ2-5; weak D call: TRBD2 (6 bases). Looked up from germline, CDR1 is MGHDK and CDR2 is SYGVNS. This CDR3 region has 15 residues. The V and J ends lost 4 bases and 5 bases respectively, with 17 bases between them. Here the CDR3 DNA reads TGTGCCAGCAGTGGAGCCGGGAGCCTTAGGGAGACCCAGTACTTC. Translated: CASSGAGSLRETQYF. The full variable domain, its missing parts supplied by reference TRBV25-1 and TRBJ2-5, is EADIYQTPRYLVIGTGKKITLECSQTMGHDKMYWYQQDPGMELHLIHYSYGVNSTEKGDLSSESTVSRIRTEHFPLTLESARPSHTSQYLCASSGAGSLRETQYFGPGTRLLVL.

This sequence joins TRBV5-6 and TRBJ2-7; perhaps TRBD1 as D (5 bases). This CDR3 has 15 residues. V was cut by 1 base and J by 3 bases, with 14 bases left in between. Germline V CDR1 and CDR2: SGHDT, YYEEEE. In DNA, the CDR3 is TGTGCCAGCAGCTTGTCGAACAGGCCCTACTACGAGCAGTACGTC. Amino acid sequence: CASSLSNRPYYEQYV.

The sample holds a few counts of this clone. The chain joins TRBV5-5 to TRBJ1-4, with 10 bases that match TRBD1. The CDR3 spans 15 residues. With 0 bases clipped from V and 8 bases from J, the junction kept 4 bases outside the gene matches. Germline loops: CDR1 SGHKS, CDR2 YYEKEE (reference sequence). The chain's CDR3 is CASSLEGQGYEKLFF. The CDR3 nucleotides are TGTGCCAGCAGCTTGGAGGGACAGGGGTACGAAAAACTGTTTTTT.

By sample fraction, this clone is large. The chain combines TRBV27 with TRBJ2-7, with TRBD1 matching over 8 bases. Trimming cost V 3 bases and J 3 bases; bases outside gene matches: 10. Germline CDR1 MNHEY, CDR2 SMNVEV (reference sequence). The CDR3 has 16 residues. This chain's CDR3 is CASSLGLPGQDYEQYF. CDR3 coding DNA: TGTGCCAGCAGTTTGGGCCTCCCGGGACAGGACTACGAGCAGTACTTC.

V and J are TRBV19 and TRBJ1-1; possible D gene TRBD1, 5 bases. There are 13 residues in the CDR3. V was pared by 8 bases and J by 3 bases, with 13 bases between. CDR1 LNHDA and CDR2 SQIVND come from the germline V gene (reference sequence). The chain's CDR3 is CASAGTADTEAFF. In nucleotides, the CDR3 is TGTGCCAGTGCTGGGACTGCAGACACTGAAGCTTTCTTT. The full variable domain, with the rest looked up from reference TRBV19 and TRBJ1-1, is DGGITQSPKYLFRKEGQNVTLSCEQNLNHDAMYWYRQDPGQGLRLIYYSQIVNDFQKGDIAEGYSVSREKKESFPLTVTSAQKNPTAFYLCASAGTADTEAFFGQGTRLTVV.

The chain is built from TRBV6-1 and TRBJ1-2; D not certain. Germline CDR1 and CDR2: MNHNS and SASEGT. V was pared by 4 bases and J by 4 bases, with 22 bases between. This CDR3 is built from 17 residues. The CDR3: CASSGSPGTYILYGYTF. CDR3 bases: TGTGCCAGCAGTGGGTCCCCAGGCACCTATATACTCTATGGCTACACCTTC.

This clone was detected once. V is TRBV5-1 and J is TRBJ2-4; no definite D call. The V end was cut by 3 bases, the J end by 0 bases, with 10 bases between. Germline CDR1 reads SGHRS; CDR2 reads YFSETQ. The CDR3 runs 15 residues. CDR3 DNA: TGCGCCAGCAGCTCTCCAGATTTAGCCAAAAACATTCAGTACTTC. Translated, it gives CASSSPDLAKNIQYF.

The chain recombines TRBV7-3 with TRBJ2-1, with 13 bases aligning to TRBD2. Germline V gene sequence: CDR1 SGHTA, CDR2 FQGTGA. J lost 9 bases, V lost 5 bases, and 7 bases had no gene match. The CDR3 runs to 15 residues. This CDR3 reads CASSGGTSGEGEQFF. For the CDR3, the DNA is TGTGCCAGCAGCGGGGGGACTAGCGGGGAGGGTGAGCAGTTCTTC.

V is TRBV7-9 and J is TRBJ2-1; D might be TRBD2 (6 bases). Looked up from germline, CDR1 is SEHNR and CDR2 is FQNEAQ (reference sequence). V was trimmed by 1 base and J by 9 bases, leaving 10 bases between them. The CDR3 sequence is 13 residues long. CDR3 protein: CASSLGLAFEQFF. CDR3 nucleotide sequence: TGTGCCAGCAGCTTAGGTCTAGCGTTTGAGCAGTTCTTC.

The J gene is TRBJ1-3, the V gene TRBV9; D not resolved. The CDR3 runs to 15 residues. Trimming cost V 1 base and J 0 bases, with 8 bases left between them. Germline CDR1 reads SGDLS; CDR2 reads YYNGEE. The CDR3 DNA follows: TGTGCCAGCAGCGTATCTACTGACTCTGGAAACACCATATATTTT. Its protein product is CASSVSTDSGNTIYF.

By sample fraction, this clone is large. This CDR3 is also generated by other DNA sequences in the sample. CDR3 nucleotides: TGTGCCAGTAGTATCGGCAGGGGGAACACTGAAGCTTTCTTT. Its translation: CASSIGRGNTEAFF. The rearrangement uses TRBV19 and TRBJ1-1; D may be TRBD1 (6 bases). Germline V gene data show CDR1 as LNHDA and CDR2 as SQIVND (reference sequence). Trimming took 3 bases from V and 1 from J, leaving 9 bases between them. This CDR3 comprises 14 residues.

DNA for the CDR3: TGTGCCAGTAGTATAGGGACTAGCGCCAACAATGAGCAGTTCTTC. Protein sequence: CASSIGTSANNEQFF. The chain has TRBV19 and TRBJ2-1; TRBD2 matches 9 bases. Germline V lookup: CDR1 LNHDA, CDR2 SQIVND (reference sequence). V was clipped by 1 base and J by 5 bases; unmatched bases: 3. CDR3 size: 15 residues.

This clone occurred once. J is TRBJ2-1 and V is TRBV15, with D maybe TRBD2 (6 bases). The CDR3 is made up of 16 amino acids. V was shortened by 0 bases and J by 2 bases, with 11 bases between the two germline ends. CDR1 and CDR2 from the germline V gene are LNHNV and YYDKDF (reference sequence). As DNA, the CDR3 is TGTGCCACCAGCAGAGAGTTACTAGCCGCCTACAATGAGCAGTTCTTC. Its translation: CATSRELLAAYNEQFF.

The chain is built from TRBV7-9 and TRBJ1-2; D call uncertain. There are 15 residues in the CDR3. Germline-derived CDR1 and CDR2 are SEHNR and FQNEAQ (reference sequence). V shed 1 base and J shed 5 bases, with 14 bases lying between them. The CDR3 reads CASSLESAGRYGYTF. The CDR3 bases are TGTGCCAGCAGCTTAGAGTCGGCGGGGAGGTATGGCTACACCTTC.

The genes are TRBV5-1 and TRBJ1-3; D is perhaps TRBD1 (5 bases). V was shortened by 0 bases and J by 0 bases, with 7 bases between the two germline ends. Per germline, CDR1 SGHRS and CDR2 YFSETQ. The CDR3 consists of 15 residues. CDR3 sequence (DNA): TGCGCCAGCAGCTTGGGACAGAGCTCTGGAAACACCATATATTTT. Its translation is CASSLGQSSGNTIYF.

The V call is TRBV19, the J call TRBJ2-1; 7 bases agree with TRBD2. CDR1 and CDR2 from the germline V gene are LNHDA and SQIVND (reference sequence). V shed 5 bases and J 10 bases; nucleotides not matched to a gene: 14. CDR3 length equals 15 residues. The DNA for the CDR3 is TGTGCCAGTAGTGGAACCGGGACTACCAGAGGAGAGCAGTTCTTC. Amino acid sequence: CASSGTGTTRGEQFF.

CDR3 sequence: CSVGPSGGLDTQYF. CDR3 nucleotide sequence: TGCAGCGTTGGCCCCAGCGGGGGTCTCGATACGCAGTATTTT. J is TRBJ2-3 and V is TRBV29-1; TRBD2 matches at 8 bases. Germline V lookup: CDR1 SQVTM, CDR2 ANQGSEA. The CDR3 is made up of 14 amino acids. V shed 4 bases, J shed 6 bases, and the junction held 9 bases outside the gene matches.

The rearrangement joins TRBV19 to TRBJ2-5; the D is unclear. The V gene lost 0 bases and the J gene lost 7 bases, with 12 bases spanning the gap. This CDR3 region has 14 residues. CDR1 and CDR2 from the germline V gene are LNHDA and SQIVND (reference sequence). The DNA for the CDR3 is TGTGCCAGTAGTATAGATAGAGGTAGAGGGACCCAGTACTTC. It translates to CASSIDRGRGTQYF.

This chain uses TRBV5-1 with TRBJ2-7; 7 nucleotides align to TRBD1. Germline CDR1 is SGHRS and CDR2 is YFSETQ. The V gene end was trimmed by 0 bases and the J gene end by 3 bases; junction bases not matched to a gene: 6. This CDR3 region has 15 residues. The CDR3 is CASSLDGTDYYEQYF. The CDR3, as DNA: TGCGCCAGCAGCTTGGATGGGACAGACTACTACGAGCAGTACTTC.

The rearrangement links TRBV11-2 to TRBJ2-1; 10 bases are a match to TRBD2. The length of the CDR3 is 14 residues. CDR1 and CDR2 (germline): SGHAT, FQNNGV. With 2 bases clipped from V and 8 bases from J, the junction kept 3 bases outside the gene matches. The CDR3 DNA is TGTGCCAGCAGCTTACTAGCGGGAGCTGATGAGCAGTTCTTC. Its protein product is CASSLLAGADEQFF.